The rows below give T cell receptor beta chains drawn from one sample of a study of T cells after somatic rescue of genetic block. Method: immunoSEQ multiplex PCR; TCRdb's copy keeps in-frame clones and lacks some. This sample has around 100,000 clones, with 80% to 95% found just once. Sequences were obtained from peripheral blood mononuclear cells (PBMCs). Receptor source: a woman aged 18-30 years. Both conserved end residues are trimmed from each CDR3. Each record gives: V gene, J gene, CDR3 protein.

v_gene: TRBV27
j_gene: TRBJ1-5
CDR3aa: ASREGEGQPQH

v_gene: TRBV4-2
j_gene: TRBJ2-3
CDR3aa: ASSQYLRQLKTTDTQY

v_gene: TRBV2
j_gene: TRBJ1-1
CDR3aa: ASRGNQGRNTEAF

v_gene: TRBV11-2
j_gene: TRBJ2-1
CDR3aa: ASSLEHLVGEQF

v_gene: TRBV28
j_gene: TRBJ2-1
CDR3aa: ASRGTGGRYNEQF

v_gene: TRBV5-4
j_gene: TRBJ2-7
CDR3aa: ASSSGQDISYEQY

v_gene: TRBV7-8
j_gene: TRBJ2-1
CDR3aa: ASSSDPADNYNEQF

v_gene: TRBV5-1
j_gene: TRBJ2-3
CDR3aa: ASSAGLAGGITDTQY

v_gene: TRBV19
j_gene: TRBJ2-2
CDR3aa: ASSSRETHTGELF

v_gene: TRBV15
j_gene: TRBJ1-5
CDR3aa: ATSQAGDSNQPQH

v_gene: TRBV6-6
j_gene: TRBJ2-7
CDR3aa: ASSYGGVYEQY

v_gene: TRBV4-3
j_gene: TRBJ1-1
CDR3aa: ASSQDRGRSNTEAF

v_gene: TRBV6-5
j_gene: TRBJ1-2
CDR3aa: ASSPQGTGVVGYT

v_gene: TRBV6-6
j_gene: TRBJ2-3
CDR3aa: ASSARDSASTDTQY

v_gene: TRBV4-2
j_gene: TRBJ1-4
CDR3aa: ASSQWQAAGNEKLF

v_gene: TRBV5-1
j_gene: TRBJ2-7
CDR3aa: ASSARTGTNEQY

v_gene: TRBV25-1
j_gene: TRBJ1-1
CDR3aa: ASSPTGGTEAF

v_gene: TRBV9
j_gene: TRBJ1-2
CDR3aa: ASSVSLNRDLNYGYT

v_gene: TRBV10-3
j_gene: TRBJ1-5
CDR3aa: AISPTTGGTNQPQH

v_gene: TRBV5-4
j_gene: TRBJ2-6
CDR3aa: ASSLTSSRSGANVLT